Here is one T cell receptor (beta chain) with its context. These data belong to a study of blood T cell repertoires in COVID-19. TCRdb's copy holds only in-frame clones and misses some; the assay was immunoSEQ multiplex PCR. Of tens of thousands of clones listed, around 86% are singletons. V shed 4 bases, J shed 6 bases, and the junction held 2 bases outside the gene matches. This CDR3 has 13 amino acids. Germline values: CDR1 LGHDT, CDR2 YNNKEL (reference sequence). This TCR came from a woman of 80 years or more with active or convalescent COVID-19. The gene calls are TRBV3-1 (or the pseudogene TRBV3-2) and TRBJ2-2; 7 bases map to TRBD1. Source material: peripheral blood. CDR3 region: CASSPGTAGELFF. CDR3 sequence (DNA): TGTGCCAGCAGCCCCGGGACAGCCGGGGAGCTGTTTTTT.